Below are 5 T cell receptor beta chains sequenced from a single sample in a study of blood T cells in healthy people across ages. Combining a sample-barcoded 5' primer with a J-beta primer mix, a second PCR ran for 7 to 11 cycles. TCRdb used MiXCR to reprocess the 5' RACE reads, holding one entry per CDR3 protein. The sample gives about 840,000 distinct CDR3 sequences, approximately 32% of which show up once; more than 8.5% is in the top ten. This same sample was also part of a study on T cells of mothers and their children.

Sequencing was performed on blood. The receptors were gathered from a woman in her 40s in good health.

V gene TRBV6-5 combines with J gene TRBJ2-1; 8 bases are a match to TRBD2. In germline, CDR1 is MNHEY, CDR2 SVGAGI. The J segment lost 7 bases and the V segment lost 3 bases, leaving 8 bases of the junction unmatched. The CDR3 has 15 amino acids. The CDR3 DNA reads as TGTGCCAGCAGTTATGGGCTAGCGGGTTCGAATGAGCAGTTCTTC. It encodes CASSYGLAGSNEQFF.

This clonotype was seen more than once but under ten times. This may be a read error, as it is one base from a much larger clone. This chain links TRBV12-3 or TRBV12-4 with TRBJ2-5; 11 bases are a match to TRBD1. Trimming took 4 bases from V and 2 from J; bases not matched to a gene: 3. The CDR3 totals 15 residues. In DNA, the CDR3 is TGTGCCAGCAGTTCACGGGACAGGGGGCAAGAGACCCAGTACTTC. It codes for CASSSRDRGQETQYF.

A few counts support this clonotype. This chain uses TRBV19 with TRBJ2-1, with TRBD1 matching 9 bases. Trimming at V came to 5 bases and at J to 4 bases, leaving 6 bases not matched to a gene. The CDR3 is 15 residues long. CDR1 and CDR2 (germline): LNHDA, SQIVND (reference sequence). The CDR3, as DNA: TGTGCCAGTAGTCCCACAGGGGGCGATTACAATGAGCAGTTCTTC. Protein sequence: CASSPTGGDYNEQFF.

This clonotype has just a few counts. This chain joins TRBV20-1 and TRBJ2-7, with 10 bases that match TRBD1. The germline CDR1 and CDR2 sequences are DFQATT and SNEGSKA (reference sequence). The CDR3 has 15 amino acids. The ends lost 3 bases at V and 1 base at J; junction bases unmatched: 6. CDR3 nucleotides: TGCAGTGCTAGCCCCGGGACAGGGGTTTCCTACGAGCAGTACTTC. Translating gives CSASPGTGVSYEQYF.

This clonotype was seen many times. The chain joins TRBV29-1 to TRBJ2-1; 8 nucleotides match TRBD1. Germline V lookup: CDR1 SQVTM, CDR2 ANQGSEA. V was clipped by 5 bases and J by 5 bases; unmatched bases: 2. The CDR3 loop spans 12 amino acids. This CDR3 reads CSVNRGDNEQFF. The CDR3 region has the DNA TGCAGCGTTAACAGGGGGGACAATGAGCAGTTCTTC.